A selection of T cell receptor beta chains follows, all from one sample in a study of T-cell reconstitution after alpha-beta-depleted transplantation in children. TCRdb re-called the PCR reads with MiXCR, one entry per CDR3 protein. This table holds about 200,000 distinct CDR3 sequences, 7.5% to 9.5% found once. Here the sequenced sample was PBMCs, mostly from graft donor cells, taken 360 days after TCRalphabeta/CD19-depleted stem cell transplant. These receptor sequences come from a male patient between 2 and 9 years old who had a stem cell transplant for acute myeloid leukemia, so the T cells may come from the graft donor. CDR3s include the opening cysteine and the closing phenylalanine or tryptophan. The D gene is left open where the match is weak. Clone size is stated in some rows and not others, as once, few, many or a class when expanded.

V,J,D,size,CDR3,DNA
TRBV14,TRBJ2-5,.,.,CASSQVNSFQETQYF,TGTGCCAGCAGCCAAGTAAACTCGTTCCAAGAGACCCAGTACTTC
TRBV4-3,TRBJ2-5,TRBD2,.,CASSQEGWTSGETQYF,TGCGCCAGCAGCCAAGAAGGATGGACTAGCGGAGAGACCCAGTACTTC
TRBV12-3/TRBV12-4,TRBJ1-4,TRBD1,few,CASLPDRGNEKLFF,TGTGCCAGCCTTCCGGACAGGGGGAATGAAAAACTGTTTTTT
TRBV7-2,TRBJ2-3,.,many,CASSSIDTQYF,TGTGCCAGCAGCTCAATAGATACGCAGTATTTT
TRBV5-5,TRBJ2-5,.,few,CASTLMGATETQYF,TGTGCCAGCACCCTGATGGGGGCGACGGAGACCCAGTACTTC
TRBV20-1,TRBJ1-5,.,many,CSASSWVDQPQHF,TGCAGTGCTAGCTCCTGGGTCGATCAGCCCCAGCATTTT
TRBV20-1,TRBJ2-1,.,.,CSAREMRSVHNEQFF,TGCAGTGCTAGAGAGATGCGGAGCGTCCACAATGAGCAGTTCTTC
TRBV20-1,TRBJ2-5,.,many,CSALHRAKETQYF,TGCAGTGCACTACACAGGGCCAAAGAGACCCAGTACTTC
TRBV10-3,TRBJ2-7,.,many,CAISELKRALSYEQYF,TGTGCCATCAGTGAGTTAAAGCGGGCCCTCTCCTACGAGCAGTACTTC
TRBV7-9,TRBJ1-4,.,.,CASSSDSATNEKLFF,TGTGCCAGCAGCTCGGACAGCGCAACTAATGAAAAACTGTTTTTT
TRBV6-1,TRBJ2-7,.,many,CASSEYLRGYEQYF,TGTGCCAGCAGTGAGTATTTACGCGGCTACGAGCAGTACTTC
TRBV27,TRBJ1-5,TRBD1,few,CASSKYGTAPNQPQHF,TGTGCCAGCAGTAAATACGGGACAGCGCCAAATCAGCCCCAGCATTTT
TRBV12-3/TRBV12-4,TRBJ1-5,TRBD1,.,CASSPFGDRRSNQPQHF,TGTGCCAGCAGCCCGTTTGGGGACAGGAGGAGCAATCAGCCCCAGCATTTT
TRBV6-1,TRBJ1-2,.,few,CASGGGMIYGYTF,TGTGCCAGCGGTGGAGGGATGATTTATGGCTACACCTTC
TRBV14,TRBJ2-2,.,many,CASSPGPLRRAGELFF,TGTGCCAGCAGCCCGGGCCCTCTGCGAAGGGCCGGGGAGCTGTTTTTT
TRBV5-1,TRBJ1-3,.,many,CASSSTAGAWAGNTIYF,TGCGCCAGCAGCTCCACGGCAGGGGCTTGGGCTGGAAACACCATATATTTT
TRBV28,TRBJ1-2,.,many,CASSLQGNGYTF,TGTGCCAGCAGTTTACAGGGGAATGGCTACACCTTC
TRBV20-1,TRBJ2-3,TRBD2,many,CSASGTSGGVGDTQYF,TGCAGTGCCTCCGGGACTAGCGGGGGGGTCGGAGATACGCAGTATTTT
TRBV5-8,TRBJ2-6,.,many,CATSDSYSGANVLTF,TGTGCCACCTCGGACAGCTACTCTGGGGCCAACGTCCTGACTTTC
TRBV7-2,TRBJ2-1,.,.,CASSLAVGGEQFF,TGTGCCAGCAGCTTAGCAGTGGGGGGTGAGCAGTTCTTC
TRBV10-3,TRBJ2-1,TRBD2,many,CAISELAEGEQFF,TGTGCCATCAGTGAGCTAGCGGAGGGTGAGCAGTTCTTC
TRBV29-1,TRBJ2-7,.,few,CSVEDSVLPYEQYF,TGCAGCGTTGAAGATTCAGTGCTCCCCTACGAGCAGTACTTC
TRBV20-1,TRBJ2-5,.,many,CSATRAPFGTQYF,TGCAGTGCTACCAGGGCCCCGTTTGGGACCCAGTACTTC
TRBV7-8,TRBJ2-4,.,.,CASSLDGELAKNIQYF,TGTGCCAGCAGCTTAGATGGAGAACTAGCCAAAAACATTCAGTACTTC
TRBV9,TRBJ2-6,.,many,CASSPRGSNVLTF,TGTGCCAGCAGCCCCCGGGGTTCCAACGTCCTGACTTTC
TRBV5-1,TRBJ2-5,TRBD1,.,CASSSPSRQGLQETQYF,TGCGCCAGCAGCTCCCCTTCCCGACAGGGGCTGCAAGAGACCCAGTACTTC
TRBV10-2,TRBJ2-1,TRBD1,few,CASSKNTGRGGDEQFF,TGCGCCAGCAGCAAAAACACCGGTAGAGGGGGCGATGAGCAGTTCTTC
TRBV5-6,TRBJ2-1,.,many,CASSLGGVREFF,TGTGCCAGCAGCTTGGGTGGGGTCCGGGAGTTCTTC
TRBV19,TRBJ1-2,.,.,CASSMAQGGNYGYTF,TGTGCCAGTAGTATGGCCCAGGGAGGTAACTATGGCTACACCTTC
TRBV11-1,TRBJ2-3,TRBD1,many,CASSLQGAIITDTQYF,TGTGCCAGCAGCTTGCAGGGGGCGATCATCACAGATACGCAGTATTTT
TRBV30,TRBJ1-1,.,.,CAWSVSWGRTEAFF,TGTGCCTGGAGTGTAAGTTGGGGGCGGACTGAAGCTTTCTTT
TRBV28,TRBJ2-2,.,.,CASSLGTTTGELFF,TGTGCCAGCAGTTTGGGGACGACCACCGGGGAGCTGTTTTTT
TRBV5-1,TRBJ2-7,.,.,CASSRTSPYEQYF,TGCGCCAGCAGCCGGACATCTCCCTACGAGCAGTACTTC
TRBV10-3,TRBJ2-5,TRBD1,.,CAISDQGEETQYF,TGTGCCATCAGTGACCAGGGGGAGGAGACCCAGTACTTC
TRBV29-1,TRBJ1-6,TRBD1,many,CSVWTGGNSPLHF,TGCAGCGTATGGACAGGGGGAAATTCACCCCTCCACTTT
TRBV7-9,TRBJ2-3,.,few,CASTQWIGGRTDTQYF,TGTGCCAGCACTCAATGGATCGGCGGCCGCACAGATACGCAGTATTTT
TRBV12-3/TRBV12-4,TRBJ2-7,.,few,CASTLGLAGGTYEQYF,TGTGCCAGCACCCTGGGGTTGGCAGGGGGGACCTACGAGCAGTACTTC
TRBV4-3,TRBJ1-2,.,many,CASSQYSGTWALVGYTF,TGCGCCAGCAGCCAGTACTCTGGGACTTGGGCGCTGGTAGGCTACACCTTC
TRBV15,TRBJ2-2,.,few,CATSMEGNTGELFF,TGTGCCACCAGCATGGAGGGGAACACCGGGGAGCTGTTTTTT
TRBV20-1,TRBJ2-7,TRBD2,few,CSAPGQREGVWYEQYF,TGCAGTGCTCCGGGACAACGGGAGGGAGTATGGTACGAGCAGTACTTC
TRBV10-3,TRBJ1-2,.,.,CAISESTANYGYTF,TGTGCCATCAGTGAGTCTACAGCTAACTATGGCTACACCTTC
TRBV11-2,TRBJ1-1,TRBD1,many,CASSFTGDTEAFF,TGTGCCAGCAGCTTTACAGGGGATACTGAAGCTTTCTTT
TRBV20-1,TRBJ1-1,.,few,CSARELMNTEAFF,TGCAGTGCTAGAGAGCTAATGAACACTGAAGCTTTCTTT
TRBV7-9,TRBJ2-5,.,few,CACGGSGTQYF,TGTGCCTGCGGTGGATCGGGGACCCAGTACTTC
TRBV4-1,TRBJ2-1,TRBD2,many,CASNGLAGVNPYNEQFF,TGCGCCAGCAACGGACTAGCGGGAGTAAACCCGTACAATGAGCAGTTCTTC